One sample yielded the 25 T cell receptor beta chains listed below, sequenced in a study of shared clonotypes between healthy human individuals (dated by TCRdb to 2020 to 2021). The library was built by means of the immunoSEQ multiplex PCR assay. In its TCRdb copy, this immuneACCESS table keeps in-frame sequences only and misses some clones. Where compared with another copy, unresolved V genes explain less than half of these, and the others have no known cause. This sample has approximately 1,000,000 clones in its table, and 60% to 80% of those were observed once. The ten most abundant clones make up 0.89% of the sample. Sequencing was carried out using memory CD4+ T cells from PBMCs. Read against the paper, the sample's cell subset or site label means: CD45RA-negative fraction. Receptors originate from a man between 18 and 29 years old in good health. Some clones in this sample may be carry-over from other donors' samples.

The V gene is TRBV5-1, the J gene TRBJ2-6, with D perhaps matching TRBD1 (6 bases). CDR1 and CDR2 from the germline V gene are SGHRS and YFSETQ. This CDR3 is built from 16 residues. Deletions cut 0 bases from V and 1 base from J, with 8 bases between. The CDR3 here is CASSLEQGSGANVLTF. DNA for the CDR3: TGCGCCAGCAGCTTGGAACAGGGTTCTGGGGCCAACGTCCTGACTTTC.

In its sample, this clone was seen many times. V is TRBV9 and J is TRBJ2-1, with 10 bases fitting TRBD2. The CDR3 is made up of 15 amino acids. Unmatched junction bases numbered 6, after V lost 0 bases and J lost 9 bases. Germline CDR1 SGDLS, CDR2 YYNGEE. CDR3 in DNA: TGTGCCAGCAGCGTAGCTCCTAGCGGGAGCAGTGAGCAGTTCTTC. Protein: CASSVAPSGSSEQFF.

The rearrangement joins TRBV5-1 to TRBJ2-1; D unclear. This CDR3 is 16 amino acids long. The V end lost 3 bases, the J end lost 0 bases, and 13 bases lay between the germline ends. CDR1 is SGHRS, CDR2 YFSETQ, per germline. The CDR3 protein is CASSYLGLSSYNEQFF. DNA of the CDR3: TGCGCCAGCAGCTACCTAGGGTTGAGCTCCTACAATGAGCAGTTCTTC.

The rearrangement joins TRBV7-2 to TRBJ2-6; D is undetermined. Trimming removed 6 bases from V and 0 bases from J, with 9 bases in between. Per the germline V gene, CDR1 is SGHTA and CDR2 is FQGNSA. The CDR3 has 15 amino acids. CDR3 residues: CASRGLGSGANVLTF. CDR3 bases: TGTGCCAGCAGGGGCCTTGGCTCTGGGGCCAACGTCCTGACTTTC.

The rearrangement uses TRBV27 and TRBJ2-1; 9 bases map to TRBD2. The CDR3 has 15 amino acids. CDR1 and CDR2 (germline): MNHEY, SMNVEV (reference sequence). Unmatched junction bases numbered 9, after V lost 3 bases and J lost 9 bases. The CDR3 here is CASSFWREGRSEQFF. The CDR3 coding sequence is TGTGCCAGCAGTTTTTGGCGGGAGGGCCGTAGTGAGCAGTTCTTC.

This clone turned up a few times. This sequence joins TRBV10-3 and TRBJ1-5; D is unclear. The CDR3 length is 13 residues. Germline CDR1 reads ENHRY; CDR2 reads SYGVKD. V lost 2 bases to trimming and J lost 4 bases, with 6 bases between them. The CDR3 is CAISENANQPQHF. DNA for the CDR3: TGTGCCATCAGTGAGAACGCGAATCAGCCCCAGCATTTT.

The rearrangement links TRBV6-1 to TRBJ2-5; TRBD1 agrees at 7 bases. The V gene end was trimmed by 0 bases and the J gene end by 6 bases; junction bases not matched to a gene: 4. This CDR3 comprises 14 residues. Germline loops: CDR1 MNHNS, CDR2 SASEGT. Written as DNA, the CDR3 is TGTGCCAGCAGTGAAGCAGGGGGCGCGAAGACCCAGTACTTC. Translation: CASSEAGGAKTQYF.

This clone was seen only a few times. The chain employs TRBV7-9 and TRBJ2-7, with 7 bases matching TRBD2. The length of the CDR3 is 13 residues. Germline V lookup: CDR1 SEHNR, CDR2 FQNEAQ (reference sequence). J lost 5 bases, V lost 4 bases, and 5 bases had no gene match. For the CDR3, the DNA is TGTGCCAGCAGCTCGACTAGCCTCCACGAGCAGTACTTC. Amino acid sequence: CASSSTSLHEQYF.

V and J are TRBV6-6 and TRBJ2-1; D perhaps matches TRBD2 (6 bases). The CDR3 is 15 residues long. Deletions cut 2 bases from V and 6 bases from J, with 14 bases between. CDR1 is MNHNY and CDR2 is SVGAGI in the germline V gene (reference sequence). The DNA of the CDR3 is TGTGCCAGCAGTTACGCTACCGGAGGGACCAATGAGCAGTTCTTC. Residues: CASSYATGGTNEQFF.

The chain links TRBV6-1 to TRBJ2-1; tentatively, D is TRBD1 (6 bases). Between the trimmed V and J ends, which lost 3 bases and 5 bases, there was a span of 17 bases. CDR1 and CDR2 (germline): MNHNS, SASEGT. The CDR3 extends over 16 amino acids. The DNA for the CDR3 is TGTGCCAGCAGTGAGGTCGGGACACCCGACGACAATGAGCAGTTCTTC. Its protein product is CASSEVGTPDDNEQFF.

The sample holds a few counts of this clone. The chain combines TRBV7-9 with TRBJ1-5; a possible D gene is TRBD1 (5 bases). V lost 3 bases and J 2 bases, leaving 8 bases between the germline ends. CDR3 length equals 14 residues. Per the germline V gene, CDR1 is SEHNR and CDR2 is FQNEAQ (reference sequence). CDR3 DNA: TGTGCCAGCAGCTTTGAGGGACGCAATCAGCCCCAGCATTTT. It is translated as CASSFEGRNQPQHF.

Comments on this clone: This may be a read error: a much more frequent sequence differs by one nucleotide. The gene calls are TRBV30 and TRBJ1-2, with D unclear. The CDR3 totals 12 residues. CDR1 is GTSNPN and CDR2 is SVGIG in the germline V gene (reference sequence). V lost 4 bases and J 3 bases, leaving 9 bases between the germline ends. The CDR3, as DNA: TGTGCCTGGAACCCGTGCGACTATGGCTACACCTTC. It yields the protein CAWNPCDYGYTF.

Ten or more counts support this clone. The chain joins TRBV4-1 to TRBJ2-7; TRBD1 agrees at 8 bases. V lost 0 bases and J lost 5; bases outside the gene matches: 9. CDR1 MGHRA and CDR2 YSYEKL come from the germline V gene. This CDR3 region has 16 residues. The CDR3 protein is CASSQDPGQGWHEQYF. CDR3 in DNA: TGCGCCAGCAGCCAAGATCCTGGACAGGGTTGGCACGAGCAGTACTTC.

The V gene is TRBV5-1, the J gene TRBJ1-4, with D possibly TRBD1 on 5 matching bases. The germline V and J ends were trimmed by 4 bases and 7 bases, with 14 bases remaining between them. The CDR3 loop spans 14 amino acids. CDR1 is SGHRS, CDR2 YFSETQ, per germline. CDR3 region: CASSPRGPTEKLFF. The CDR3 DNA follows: TGCGCCAGCAGCCCACGGGGCCCGACTGAAAAACTGTTTTTT. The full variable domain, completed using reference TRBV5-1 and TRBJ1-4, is KAGVTQTPRYLIKTRGQQVTLSCSPISGHRSVSWYQQTPGQGLQFLFEYFSETQRNKGNFPGRFSGRQFSNSRSEMNVSTLELGDSALYLCASSPRGPTEKLFFGSGTQLSVL.

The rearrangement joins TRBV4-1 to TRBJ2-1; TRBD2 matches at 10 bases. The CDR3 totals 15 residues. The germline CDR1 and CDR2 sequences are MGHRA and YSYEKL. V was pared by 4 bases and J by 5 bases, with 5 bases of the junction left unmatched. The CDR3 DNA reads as TGCGCCAGCAGCCTGGCGGGACTAGCGAACAATGAGCAGTTCTTC. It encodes CASSLAGLANNEQFF.

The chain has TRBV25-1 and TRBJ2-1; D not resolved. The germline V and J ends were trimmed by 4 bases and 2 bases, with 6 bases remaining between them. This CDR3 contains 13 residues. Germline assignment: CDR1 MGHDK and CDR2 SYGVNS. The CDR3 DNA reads TGTGCCAGCAGTGGGGTTGCCTACAATGAGCAGTTCTTC. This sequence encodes CASSGVAYNEQFF. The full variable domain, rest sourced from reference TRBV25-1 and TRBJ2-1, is EADIYQTPRYLVIGTGKKITLECSQTMGHDKMYWYQQDPGMELHLIHYSYGVNSTEKGDLSSESTVSRIRTEHFPLTLESARPSHTSQYLCASSGVAYNEQFFGPGTRLTVL.

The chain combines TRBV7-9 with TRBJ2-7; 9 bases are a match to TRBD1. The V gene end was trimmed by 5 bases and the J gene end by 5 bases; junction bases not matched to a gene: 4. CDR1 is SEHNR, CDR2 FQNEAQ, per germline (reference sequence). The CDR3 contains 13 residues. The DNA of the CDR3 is TGTGCCAGCAGCCGGGACAGGGTGAACGAGCAGTACTTC. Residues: CASSRDRVNEQYF.

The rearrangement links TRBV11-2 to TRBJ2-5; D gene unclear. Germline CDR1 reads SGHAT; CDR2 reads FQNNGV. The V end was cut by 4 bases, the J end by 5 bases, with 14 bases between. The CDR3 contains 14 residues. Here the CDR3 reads CASSSRDIGETQYF. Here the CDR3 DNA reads TGTGCCAGCAGCTCTCGCGATATTGGGGAGACCCAGTACTTC.

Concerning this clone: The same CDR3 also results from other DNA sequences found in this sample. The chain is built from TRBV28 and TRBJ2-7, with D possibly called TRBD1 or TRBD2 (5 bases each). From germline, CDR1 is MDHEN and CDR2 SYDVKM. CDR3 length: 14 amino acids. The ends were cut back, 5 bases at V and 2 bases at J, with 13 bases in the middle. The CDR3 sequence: CASSTPGSTYEQYF. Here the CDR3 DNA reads TGTGCCAGCAGTACCCCAGGGAGCACCTACGAGCAGTACTTC. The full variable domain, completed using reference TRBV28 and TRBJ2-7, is DVKVTQSSRYLVKRTGEKVFLECVQDMDHENMFWYRQDPGLGLRLIYFSYDVKMKEKGDIPEGYSVSREKKERFSLILESASTNQTSMYLCASSTPGSTYEQYFGPGTRLTVT.

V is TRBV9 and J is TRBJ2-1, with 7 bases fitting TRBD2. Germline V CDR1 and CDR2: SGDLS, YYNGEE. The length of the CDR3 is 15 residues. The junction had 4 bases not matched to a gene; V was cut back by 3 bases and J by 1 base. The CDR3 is CASSEAGVSYNEQFF. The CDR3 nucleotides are TGTGCCAGCAGCGAGGCGGGAGTTTCCTACAATGAGCAGTTCTTC.

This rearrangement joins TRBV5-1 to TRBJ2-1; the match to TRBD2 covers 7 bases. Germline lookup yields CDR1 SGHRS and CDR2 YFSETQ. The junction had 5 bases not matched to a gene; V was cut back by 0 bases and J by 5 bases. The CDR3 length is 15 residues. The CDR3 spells CASSLAAGAHNEQFF. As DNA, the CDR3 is TGCGCCAGCAGCTTGGCTGCGGGAGCACACAATGAGCAGTTCTTC.

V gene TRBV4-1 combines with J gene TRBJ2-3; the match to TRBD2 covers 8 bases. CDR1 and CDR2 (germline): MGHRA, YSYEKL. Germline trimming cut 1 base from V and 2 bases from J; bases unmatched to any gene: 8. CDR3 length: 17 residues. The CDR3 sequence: CASSQVVAGIYTDTQYF. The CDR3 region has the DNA TGCGCCAGCAGCCAAGTGGTAGCGGGAATATACACAGATACGCAGTATTTT.

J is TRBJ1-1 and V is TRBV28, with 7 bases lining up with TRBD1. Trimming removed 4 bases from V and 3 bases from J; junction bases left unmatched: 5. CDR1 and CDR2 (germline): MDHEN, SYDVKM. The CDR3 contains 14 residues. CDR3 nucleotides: TGTGCCAGCAGTTGGACAGGAGACCACACTGAAGCTTTCTTT. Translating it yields CASSWTGDHTEAFF. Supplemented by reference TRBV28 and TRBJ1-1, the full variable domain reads DVKVTQSSRYLVKRTGEKVFLECVQDMDHENMFWYRQDPGLGLRLIYFSYDVKMKEKGDIPEGYSVSREKKERFSLILESASTNQTSMYLCASSWTGDHTEAFFGQGTRLTVV.

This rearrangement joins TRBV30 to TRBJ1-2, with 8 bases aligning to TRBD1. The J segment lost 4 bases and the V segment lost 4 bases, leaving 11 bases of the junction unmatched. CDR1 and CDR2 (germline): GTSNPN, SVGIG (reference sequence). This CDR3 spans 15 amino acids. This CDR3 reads CAWTIQGVVGYGYTF. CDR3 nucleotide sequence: TGTGCCTGGACCATACAGGGGGTGGTTGGCTATGGCTACACCTTC.

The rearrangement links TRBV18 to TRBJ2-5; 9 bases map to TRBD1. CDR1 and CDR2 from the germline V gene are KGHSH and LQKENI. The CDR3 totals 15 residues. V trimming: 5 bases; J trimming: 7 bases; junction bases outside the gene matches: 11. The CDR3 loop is CASSFAGTGYATQYF. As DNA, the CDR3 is TGTGCCAGCTCATTCGCCGGGACAGGGTACGCGACCCAGTACTTC.